A selection of T cell receptor beta chains follows, all from one sample in a study of T cells in Graves' hyperthyroidism and ophthalmopathy. TCRdb re-derived calls from the multiplex PCR reads in MiXCR, one entry per CDR3 protein. The sample yields fewer than 800,000 distinct CDR3 sequences, around 15% seen once. The specimen sequenced was blood. These TCRs come from a man younger than 30 with Graves' hyperthyroidism. Each CDR3 is given with its conserved first and last residue. Each record gives: V gene, J gene, clone size, D gene, CDR3 protein, CDR3 DNA. A D gene is named only where the DNA matches it firmly. Only some rows state a clone size, as once, few, many or a class for expanded clones.

TRBV20-1,TRBJ1-1,many,TRBD1,CSAPQGAGTEAFF,TGCAGTGCGCCACAGGGGGCAGGGACTGAAGCTTTCTTT
TRBV28,TRBJ2-6,many,-,CASNGQGVSGANVLTF,TGTGCCAGCAACGGCCAGGGCGTCTCTGGGGCCAACGTCCTGACTTTC
TRBV6-2/TRBV6-3,TRBJ2-7,many,-,CASSRLGSYEQYF,TGTGCCAGCAGTCGCTTGGGCTCCTACGAGCAGTACTTC
TRBV28,TRBJ2-7,many,-,CASSVAGDTEQYF,TGTGCCAGCAGCGTGGCAGGGGACACAGAGCAGTACTTC
TRBV7-9,TRBJ2-1,-,TRBD1,CASSLLRTGDNEQFF,TGTGCCAGCAGCCTACTGAGGACAGGGGACAATGAGCAGTTCTTC
TRBV28,TRBJ2-7,few,TRBD2,CASSTLERGSPYEQYF,TGTGCCAGCAGTACCCTTGAGCGGGGATCCCCCTACGAGCAGTACTTC
TRBV12-3/TRBV12-4,TRBJ2-2,-,TRBD2,CASSFALAGYTGELFF,TGTGCCAGCAGTTTCGCCCTAGCGGGATACACCGGGGAGCTGTTTTTT
TRBV10-3,TRBJ2-1,few,TRBD2,CAISESASGSGSYNEQFF,TGTGCCATCAGTGAGTCGGCTAGCGGGAGTGGCTCCTACAATGAGCAGTTCTTC
TRBV20-1,TRBJ2-3,-,-,CSPPEISTDTQYF,TGCAGCCCTCCGGAGATAAGCACAGATACGCAGTATTTT
TRBV6-5,TRBJ2-1,-,TRBD2,CASSQSTSGPYNEQFF,TGTGCCAGCAGTCAATCGACTAGCGGGCCCTACAATGAGCAGTTCTTC
TRBV28,TRBJ1-1,-,-,CASRGGGSGTEAFF,TGTGCCAGCCGGGGGGGGGGTTCGGGCACTGAAGCTTTCTTT
TRBV10-3,TRBJ2-1,few,TRBD2,CAISETSGTSSYNEQFF,TGTGCCATCAGTGAGACTTCCGGGACTAGCTCCTACAATGAGCAGTTCTTC
TRBV27,TRBJ2-1,many,-,CASSLRSGLAHNEQFF,TGTGCCAGCAGTTTACGTTCGGGTCTAGCCCACAATGAGCAGTTCTTC
TRBV12-3/TRBV12-4,TRBJ1-5,many,-,CASSSGSLNQPQHF,TGTGCCAGCAGTTCTGGCAGTCTTAATCAGCCCCAGCATTTT
TRBV7-9,TRBJ2-7,many,-,CASSLGTRDNYEQYF,TGTGCCAGCAGCTTAGGCACTCGGGACAACTACGAGCAGTACTTC
TRBV19,TRBJ2-3,few,TRBD2,CASSIGAGGPFKDTQYF,TGTGCCAGTAGTATAGGAGCGGGAGGGCCATTTAAAGATACGCAGTATTTT
TRBV6-5,TRBJ1-2,few,-,CASSYSQQGGYTF,TGTGCCAGCAGTTACTCGCAGCAGGGTGGCTACACCTTC
TRBV9,TRBJ1-1,-,TRBD1,CASSVNTGGAVNTETFF,TGTGCCAGCAGCGTCAACACAGGGGGCGCCGTGAACACTGAAACTTTCTTT
TRBV30,TRBJ1-2,few,-,CAWSVILRGYTF,TGTGCCTGGAGTGTAATCCTTCGGGGCTACACCTTC
TRBV28,TRBJ1-1,many,TRBD1,CASSLGGYRGFAGAFF,TGTGCCAGCAGTTTAGGGGGCTACAGGGGGTTTGCCGGAGCTTTCTTT
TRBV7-2,TRBJ2-1,many,TRBD2,CASSISGIWSYNEQFF,TGTGCCAGCAGCATTAGCGGGATTTGGTCTTACAATGAGCAGTTCTTC
TRBV12-3/TRBV12-4,TRBJ2-7,many,TRBD2,CASSFVWGGSSYEQYF,TGTGCCAGCAGTTTCGTTTGGGGCGGGAGTTCCTACGAGCAGTACTTC
TRBV30,TRBJ2-1,-,-,CAWSVGGGSEQFF,TGTGCCTGGAGTGTAGGGGGAGGTAGTGAGCAGTTCTTC
TRBV27,TRBJ2-6,-,-,CASSLSKPGANVLTF,TGTGCCAGCAGTTTATCCAAACCTGGGGCCAACGTCCTGACTTTC
TRBV28,TRBJ2-7,many,-,CASSLPGAEQYF,TGTGCCAGCAGTTTGCCAGGGGCCGAGCAGTACTTC
TRBV27,TRBJ2-3,many,-,CASRAFEWSDTQYF,TGTGCCAGCAGAGCCTTCGAGTGGTCAGATACGCAGTATTTT
TRBV2,TRBJ2-1,many,-,CASSDRVNNEQFF,TGTGCCAGCAGTGATAGGGTCAACAATGAGCAGTTCTTC
TRBV29-1,TRBJ1-2,-,-,CSAILRGLDGYTF,TGCAGCGCCATCCTTCGGGGGTTGGATGGCTACACCTTC
TRBV20-1,TRBJ2-7,many,TRBD2,CSARPAGGPYEQYF,TGCAGTGCTAGACCAGCGGGAGGGCCCTACGAGCAGTACTTC
TRBV6-2/TRBV6-3,TRBJ2-5,-,-,CASSYRQRGETQYF,TGTGCCAGCAGTTACAGGCAGCGCGGAGAGACCCAGTACTTC
TRBV19,TRBJ2-1,-,TRBD1,CASSSRGTAYNEQFF,TGTGCCAGTAGTTCCCGAGGGACAGCCTACAATGAGCAGTTCTTC
TRBV9,TRBJ2-1,-,-,CASSVGSSQGEQFF,TGTGCCAGCAGCGTAGGGTCTAGCCAGGGTGAGCAGTTCTTC
TRBV30,TRBJ2-3,-,TRBD2,CAWSLAGGGDTQYF,TGTGCCTGGAGCCTAGCGGGAGGCGGAGATACGCAGTATTTT
TRBV7-9,TRBJ2-7,many,-,CASTPGVGLEQYF,TGTGCCAGCACCCCGGGGGTCGGGCTCGAGCAGTACTTC
TRBV13,TRBJ2-3,few,TRBD2,CASSTIGLAGGVRTDTQYF,TGTGCCAGCAGCACTATCGGACTAGCGGGAGGAGTTCGCACAGATACGCAGTATTTT
TRBV6-2/TRBV6-3,TRBJ2-5,-,-,CASSGGRGVQETQYF,TGTGCCAGCAGTGGCGGCAGGGGGGTCCAAGAGACCCAGTACTTC
TRBV4-1,TRBJ2-2,few,-,CASSFKNTGELFF,TGCGCCAGCAGTTTCAAGAACACCGGGGAGCTGTTTTTT
TRBV2,TRBJ2-7,few,TRBD1,CASSADRVSYEQYF,TGTGCCAGCAGTGCAGACAGGGTCTCCTACGAGCAGTACTTC
TRBV12-3/TRBV12-4,TRBJ1-5,many,-,CASSFGQFNQPQHF,TGTGCCAGCAGTTTCGGGCAGTTCAATCAGCCCCAGCATTTT
TRBV7-2,TRBJ2-2,-,TRBD2,CASSSVPGRASGELFF,TGTGCCAGCAGCTCCGTACCAGGGAGGGCCTCTGGGGAGCTGTTTTTT
TRBV2,TRBJ1-1,-,TRBD1,CASDPGQGTEAFF,TGTGCCAGCGACCCCGGACAGGGCACTGAAGCTTTCTTT
TRBV2,TRBJ1-2,-,-,CASFGARANYGYTF,TGTGCCAGCTTCGGCGCTAGGGCTAACTATGGCTACACCTTC
TRBV20-1,TRBJ2-1,-,TRBD2,CSARGRTSNEQFF,TGCAGTGCTAGAGGTCGGACTAGTAATGAGCAGTTCTTC
TRBV12-5,TRBJ1-4,few,-,CASGFGNEKLFF,TGTGCTAGTGGCTTCGGTAATGAAAAACTGTTTTTT
TRBV4-3,TRBJ2-7,-,TRBD2,CASSQDDTGTTMTQYF,TGCGCCAGCAGCCAAGATGACACCGGGACTACTATGACGCAGTACTTC
TRBV24-1,TRBJ2-1,few,-,CATSDVRDSRDEQFF,TGTGCCACCAGTGATGTCCGGGACTCCCGGGATGAGCAGTTCTTC
TRBV5-1,TRBJ2-1,-,TRBD2,CASSLGSGRAHEQFF,TGCGCCAGCAGCTTGGGTAGCGGGAGGGCTCATGAGCAGTTCTTC
TRBV7-2,TRBJ2-5,many,TRBD2,CASSLPSGVETQYF,TGTGCCAGCAGCTTACCTAGCGGGGTGGAGACCCAGTACTTC
TRBV6-1,TRBJ2-2,few,TRBD2,CAARRDYSTGELFF,TGTGCCGCGCGCCGGGACTATTCCACCGGGGAGCTGTTTTTT
TRBV28,TRBJ2-5,many,TRBD1,CASSFEDRLQETQYF,TGTGCCAGCAGTTTTGAGGACAGGCTACAAGAGACCCAGTACTTC
TRBV5-4,TRBJ2-2,few,-,CASRDGQGGRTGELFF,TGTGCCAGCAGGGATGGCCAGGGTGGACGGACCGGGGAGCTGTTTTTT
TRBV20-1,TRBJ2-1,many,-,CSVPSGALRDEQFF,TGCAGTGTACCGTCGGGAGCCCTGCGGGATGAGCAGTTCTTC
TRBV7-9,TRBJ2-7,-,-,CASSGGLARAYEQYF,TGTGCCAGCAGCGGGGGGCTAGCGAGGGCCTACGAGCAGTACTTC